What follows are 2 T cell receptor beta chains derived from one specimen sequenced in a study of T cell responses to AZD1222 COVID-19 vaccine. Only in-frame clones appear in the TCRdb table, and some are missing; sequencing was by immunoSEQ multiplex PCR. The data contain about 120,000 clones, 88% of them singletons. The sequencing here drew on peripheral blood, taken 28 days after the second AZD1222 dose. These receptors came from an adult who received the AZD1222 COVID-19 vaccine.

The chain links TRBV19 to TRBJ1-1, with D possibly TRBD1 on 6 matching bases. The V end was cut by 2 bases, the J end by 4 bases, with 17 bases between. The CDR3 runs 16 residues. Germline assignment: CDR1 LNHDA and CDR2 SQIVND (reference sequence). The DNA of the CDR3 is TGTGCCAGTAGTATATCTTTCAGGGGCGCGAGCACTGAAGCTTTCTTT. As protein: CASSISFRGASTEAFF.

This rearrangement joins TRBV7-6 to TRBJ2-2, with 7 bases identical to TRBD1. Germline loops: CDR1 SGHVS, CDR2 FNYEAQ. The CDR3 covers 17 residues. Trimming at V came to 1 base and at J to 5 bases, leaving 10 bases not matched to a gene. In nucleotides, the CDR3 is TGTGCCAGCAGCTTAGTTGTGACAGGGAGTCCGACCGGGGAGCTGTTTTTT. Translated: CASSLVVTGSPTGELFF.